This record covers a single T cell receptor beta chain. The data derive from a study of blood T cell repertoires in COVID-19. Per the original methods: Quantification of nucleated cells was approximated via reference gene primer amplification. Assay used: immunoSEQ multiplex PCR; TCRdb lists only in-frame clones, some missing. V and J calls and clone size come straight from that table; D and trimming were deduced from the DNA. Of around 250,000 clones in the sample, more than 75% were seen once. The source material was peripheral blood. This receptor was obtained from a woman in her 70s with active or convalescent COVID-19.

CDR3 amino acids: CASLQGGGEKLFF. The DNA for the CDR3 is TGTGCCAGCCTACAGGGCGGGGGTGAAAAACTGTTTTTT. The chain has TRBV28 and TRBJ1-4; D may be TRBD1 (6 bases). V lost 8 bases and J 7 bases, leaving 14 bases between the germline ends. In germline, CDR1 is MDHEN, CDR2 SYDVKM. The CDR3 consists of 13 residues.